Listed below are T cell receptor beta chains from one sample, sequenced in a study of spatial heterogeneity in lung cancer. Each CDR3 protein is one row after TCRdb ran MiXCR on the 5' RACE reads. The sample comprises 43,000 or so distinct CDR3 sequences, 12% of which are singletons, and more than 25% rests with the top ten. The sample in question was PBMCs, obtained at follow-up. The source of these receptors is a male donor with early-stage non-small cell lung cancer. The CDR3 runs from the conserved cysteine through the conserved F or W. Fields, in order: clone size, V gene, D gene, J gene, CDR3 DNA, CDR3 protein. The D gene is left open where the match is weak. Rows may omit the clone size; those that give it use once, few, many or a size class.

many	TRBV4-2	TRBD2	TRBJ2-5	TGTGCCAGCAGCCCCACGGCCGGACTAGCGGGGGCCTCGTACCAAGAGACCCAGTACTTC	CASSPTAGLAGASYQETQYF
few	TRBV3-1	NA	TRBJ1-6	TGTGCCAGCAGCCAAGAAGGGGGTAGCTCACCCCTCCACTTT	CASSQEGGSSPLHF
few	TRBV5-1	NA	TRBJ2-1	TGCGCCAGCAGCACGGGGGTAGCCTACAATGAGCAGTTCTTC	CASSTGVAYNEQFF
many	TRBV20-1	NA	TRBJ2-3	TGCAGTGCTAGCCCCCCCAAAGATACGCAGTATTTT	CSASPPKDTQYF
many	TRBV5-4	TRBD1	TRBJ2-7	TGTGCCAGCAGCTCCCCGGGACAGATGACCTACGAGCAGTACTTC	CASSSPGQMTYEQYF
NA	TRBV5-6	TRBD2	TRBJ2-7	TGTGCCAGCAGCTTGCAGGGACTAGCTTACGAGCAGTACTTC	CASSLQGLAYEQYF
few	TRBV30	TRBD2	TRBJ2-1	TGTGCCTGGAGCGCCCGTAGCGGGGATGAGCAGTTCTTC	CAWSARSGDEQFF
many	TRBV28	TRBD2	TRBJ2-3	TGTGCCAGCCTTTTGGGGACTAGCGGGACCACGCAGTATTTT	CASLLGTSGTTQYF
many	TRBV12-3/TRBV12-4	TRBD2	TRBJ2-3	TGTGCCAGCAAAACGGGACTAGATGGTACAGATACGCAGTATTTT	CASKTGLDGTDTQYF
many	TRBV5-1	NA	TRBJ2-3	TGCGCCAGCGCACTAACCGGGGATACGCAGTATTTT	CASALTGDTQYF
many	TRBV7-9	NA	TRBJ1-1	TGTGCCAGCAGCTTCGGGACGAACACTGAAGCTTTCTTT	CASSFGTNTEAFF
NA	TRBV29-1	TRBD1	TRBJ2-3	TGCAGCGTCCGGGGACAGGGCGCGACAGATACGCAGTATTTT	CSVRGQGATDTQYF
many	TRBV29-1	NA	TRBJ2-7	TGCAGCGTTGGGACAGATTACGAGCAGTACTTC	CSVGTDYEQYF
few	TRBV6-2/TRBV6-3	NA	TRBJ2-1	TGTGCCAGCAGTTTGGGGGACTCCCGGAATGAGCAGTTCTTC	CASSLGDSRNEQFF
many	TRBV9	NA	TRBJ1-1	TGTGCCAGCAGCGTAGAGGGACTCCACACTGAAGCTTTCTTT	CASSVEGLHTEAFF
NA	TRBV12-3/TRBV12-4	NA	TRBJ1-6	TGTGCCAGCAGTTTATCAGGTGGCGATAATTCACCCCTCCACTTT	CASSLSGGDNSPLHF
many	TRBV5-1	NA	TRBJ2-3	TGCGCCAGCAGCTTCGGGGAATTTAGCACAGATACGCAGTATTTT	CASSFGEFSTDTQYF
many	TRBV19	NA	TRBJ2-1	TGTGCCAGTAGTCTAAGGACTACTCACAATGAGCAGTTCTTC	CASSLRTTHNEQFF
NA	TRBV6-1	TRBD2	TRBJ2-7	TGTGCCAGCAGAGGACTAGCAACAGACGAGCAGTACTTC	CASRGLATDEQYF
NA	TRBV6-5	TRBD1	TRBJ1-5	TGTGCCAGCAGTGGGACAGACCTCCAGCCCCAGCATTTT	CASSGTDLQPQHF
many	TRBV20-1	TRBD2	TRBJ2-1	TGCAGTGCAACGAGCGGGAGTGGAGAGCAGTTCTTC	CSATSGSGEQFF
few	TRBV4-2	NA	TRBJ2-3	TGTGCCAGCAGCCAAGCGCTTAGCGTAACAGATACGCAGTATTTT	CASSQALSVTDTQYF
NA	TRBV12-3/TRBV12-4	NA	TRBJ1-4	TGTGCCAGCAGAACGGGTTTGACTAATGAAAAACTGTTTTTT	CASRTGLTNEKLFF
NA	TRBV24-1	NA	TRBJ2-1	TGTGCCACCAGTGGAACACAGGGAAGTCACAATGAGCAGTTCTTC	CATSGTQGSHNEQFF
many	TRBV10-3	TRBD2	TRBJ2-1	TGTGCCATCAGCCCCGGGACTAGCTCCTACAATGAGCAGTTCTTC	CAISPGTSSYNEQFF
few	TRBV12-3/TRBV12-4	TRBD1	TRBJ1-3	TGTGCCAGCAGTCCGGGACAGGGATATGCTGGAAACACCATATATTTT	CASSPGQGYAGNTIYF
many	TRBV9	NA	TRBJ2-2	TGTGCCACCACGGGCCGGCTGACCGGGGAGCTGTTTTTT	CATTGRLTGELFF